This entry lists 25 T cell receptor beta chains sequenced from one sample in a study of T-cell reconstitution after alpha-beta-depleted transplantation in children (dated by TCRdb to about 2016). Per the publication, the treatment or condition label means: allogeneic hematopoietic cell transplantation with graft depleted of TCRalphabeta T cells and CD19 B cells. Receptors were amplified or captured by PCR. The data were produced on an Illumina HiSeq 2500. TCR libraries were prepared with molecular barcoding, using unique molecular identifiers to normalize TCRbeta repertoire quantification. TCRdb trimmed public reads at Q25 via fastp, called clones via MiXCR and kept in-frame beta chains. CDR3 protein sequences are deduplicated, and each keeps its most common genes and DNA. The sample profile shows some 200,000 distinct CDR3 sequences; 11% of them were found once. Over 25% of the sample lies in the top ten.

Here the sequenced sample was PBMCs, taken before TCRalphabeta/CD19-depleted stem cell transplant. The receptors shown here come from a child under two years old with acute myeloid leukemia, due to receive a stem cell transplant.

Ten or more counts support this clonotype. The chain combines TRBV25-1 with TRBJ1-1; 7 bases line up with TRBD1. CDR3 size: 15 residues. Losses at the gene ends were 6 bases for V and 5 bases for J; bases not matched to a gene: 12. CDR1 MGHDK and CDR2 SYGVNS come from the germline V gene. CDR3 region: CASSPSGGGITEAFF. The CDR3 nucleotides are TGTGCCAGCAGCCCCTCAGGGGGAGGGATAACTGAAGCTTTCTTT.

This clonotype has ten or more counts. The chain is built from TRBV7-6 and TRBJ1-2, with TRBD1 identical over 9 bases. The CDR3 totals 13 residues. Germline CDR1 reads SGHVS; CDR2 reads FNYEAQ. V was pared by 5 bases and J by 4 bases, with 2 bases of the junction left unmatched. The CDR3, as DNA: TGTGCCAGCAGCGACAGGGGGACCTATGGCTACACCTTC. The encoded protein is CASSDRGTYGYTF.

This clonotype was counted many times. CDR3 DNA sequence: TGTGCCAGCAGTTACCGATCGCGGACCGTCGAACCGCAGTATTTT. It codes for CASSYRSRTVEPQYF. The chain employs TRBV6-6 and TRBJ2-3; D is ambiguous. V shed 2 bases and J shed 10 bases, with 19 bases lying between them. CDR1 is MNHNY, CDR2 SVGAGI, per germline (reference sequence). This CDR3 contains 15 residues.

This clonotype has ten or more counts. The chain recombines TRBV12-3 or TRBV12-4 with TRBJ2-2; 8 nucleotides agree with TRBD2. This CDR3 is built from 14 residues. With V trimmed by 6 bases and J by 4 bases, 4 bases remained unmatched. The CDR3 bases are TGTGCCAGCAGGTCAAGCGGGGGCACCGGGGAGCTGTTTTTT. Translation gives CASRSSGGTGELFF.

The sample holds a few counts of this clonotype. The rearrangement links TRBV7-3 to TRBJ2-3; 10 bases are a match to TRBD1. The CDR3 sequence is 16 residues long. Looked up from germline, CDR1 is SGHTA and CDR2 is FQGTGA. The V and J ends lost 5 bases and 6 bases, in that order; junction bases with no gene match: 11. In nucleotides, the CDR3 is TGTGCCAGCAGCCAGACCGGGACAGGGGTTAAGGATACGCAGTATTTT. It specifies CASSQTGTGVKDTQYF.

This clonotype was observed at least ten times. V gene TRBV14 combines with J gene TRBJ1-1; D gene ambiguous. The V gene's germline CDR1 is SGHDN and CDR2 FVKESK. The CDR3 loop spans 17 amino acids. V was clipped by 0 bases and J by 5 bases, with 19 bases between them. As DNA, the CDR3 is TGTGCCAGCAGCCAAGAAGGAATGGGCAGGATGAGTACTGAAGCTTTCTTT. Protein: CASSQEGMGRMSTEAFF.

This clonotype was recorded at least ten times. The chain couples TRBV7-9 to TRBJ2-1; D tentatively fits TRBD1 or TRBD2 (5 bases each). The CDR3 has 16 amino acids. Per germline, CDR1 SEHNR and CDR2 FQNEAQ (reference sequence). Trimming took 3 bases from V and 5 from J, leaving 17 bases between them. The CDR3 reads CASSLSGQKLHNEQFF. The CDR3 DNA reads as TGTGCCAGCAGCTTGAGCGGACAAAAACTTCACAATGAGCAGTTCTTC.

There are many counts of this clonotype. The gene calls are TRBV6-2 or TRBV6-3 and TRBJ1-6, with no clear D. CDR3 length equals 14 residues. V dropped 4 bases and J dropped 7 bases, with 11 bases sitting between them. The V gene's germline CDR1 is MNHEY and CDR2 SVGEGT. The CDR3 coding sequence is TGTGCCAGCAGTTTGGTGGGGAAGAATTCACCCCTCCACTTT. It encodes CASSLVGKNSPLHF.

This clonotype was recorded many times. The genes are TRBV11-1 and TRBJ2-3; maybe TRBD2 (6 bases). The CDR3 covers 17 residues. The germline V gene encodes CDR1 SGHAT and CDR2 FQDESV (reference sequence). With 4 bases removed from V and 0 bases from J, the gap between germline ends came to 17 bases. CDR3 nucleotide sequence: TGTGCCAGCAGCTATGGGGCGGGGAGATACAGCACAGATACGCAGTATTTT. Translating it yields CASSYGAGRYSTDTQYF.

This clonotype was recorded many times. The chain is built from TRBV5-1 and TRBJ2-7, with D tentatively TRBD1 (5 bases). V lost 7 bases and J 5 bases, leaving 10 bases between the germline ends. Germline V CDR1 and CDR2: SGHRS, YFSETQ. The CDR3 is 11 residues long. The CDR3 loop reads CASGTGNEQYF. As DNA, the CDR3 is TGCGCCAGCGGAACAGGTAACGAGCAGTACTTC.

In its sample, this clonotype was seen a few times. The chain couples TRBV7-2 to TRBJ2-1; D gene uncertain. Germline V CDR1 and CDR2: SGHTA, FQGNSA. Trimming took 1 base from V and 5 from J, leaving 6 bases between them. The CDR3 has 13 amino acids. The DNA of the CDR3 is TGTGCCAGCAGCTTAGGAATGAACAATGAGCAGTTCTTC. It codes for CASSLGMNNEQFF. The complete variable domain, with remaining parts taken from reference TRBV7-2 and TRBJ2-1, reads GAGVSQSPSNKVTEKGKDVELRCDPISGHTALYWYRQSLGQGLEFLIYFQGNSAPDKSGLPSDRFSAERTGGSVSTLTIQRTQQEDSAVYLCASSLGMNNEQFFGPGTRLTVL.

This clonotype was found many times. CDR3 sequence (DNA): TGTGCCATCAGTGATACCCGCCAGGGGGTATACTTATGGGGCTACACCTTC. Amino acid sequence: CAISDTRQGVYLWGYTF. The chain carries TRBV10-3 and TRBJ1-2; 7 nucleotides agree with TRBD1. The CDR3 spans 17 residues. The germline V gene has CDR1 ENHRY and CDR2 SYGVKD. With 3 bases clipped from V and 8 bases from J, the junction kept 18 bases outside the gene matches.

This clonotype was counted between two and nine times. In nucleotides, the CDR3 is TGCGCCAGCAGTATTATAGACAGGAGCTCCTACGAGCAGTACTTC. It encodes CASSIIDRSSYEQYF. This chain links TRBV23-1 with TRBJ2-7; D is possibly TRBD1 (6 bases). TRBV23-1 qualifies as an ORF whose function is uncertain. This CDR3 is 15 amino acids long. V was trimmed by 5 bases and J by 0 bases, leaving 14 bases between them.

The table lists this clonotype with many counts. The chain combines TRBV27 with TRBJ1-3, with D unclear. Per the germline V gene, CDR1 is MNHEY and CDR2 is SMNVEV (reference sequence). V lost 1 base, J lost 0 bases, and 16 bases lay in between. CDR3 length: 18 amino acids. As DNA, the CDR3 is TGTGCCAGCAGTTTATATCCGGCAGGACCCTCCTCTGGAAACACCATATATTTT. This gives the protein CASSLYPAGPSSGNTIYF.

This clonotype was seen repeatedly, ten times or more. The rearrangement uses TRBV12-3 or TRBV12-4 and TRBJ1-2, with 7 bases that match TRBD1. The CDR3 consists of 14 residues. Trimming removed 7 bases from V and 7 bases from J; junction bases left unmatched: 12. The CDR3 DNA reads TGTGCCAGCACCCCGGGACAGAAATCGGGTGGCTACACCTTC. It codes for CASTPGQKSGGYTF.

This clonotype was found many times. V gene TRBV6-5 combines with J gene TRBJ2-1, with 7 nucleotides matching TRBD2. This CDR3 spans 16 amino acids. V shed 3 bases, J shed 9 bases, and the junction held 14 bases outside the gene matches. The germline V gene encodes CDR1 MNHEY and CDR2 SVGAGI. CDR3 coding DNA: TGTGCCAGCAGTTATTTTAGCGGGCCCGCCGGAGGTGAGCAGTTCTTC. Translated: CASSYFSGPAGGEQFF.

This clonotype has a count of ten or more. The chain joins TRBV3-1 to TRBJ2-7; unclear D gene. This CDR3 contains 11 residues. Germline assignment: CDR1 LGHDT and CDR2 YNNKEL (reference sequence). V was clipped by 2 bases and J by 4 bases, with 3 bases between them. CDR3 sequence reads: CASSQRYEQYF. The CDR3, as DNA: TGTGCCAGCAGCCAACGTTACGAGCAGTACTTC.

The V call is TRBV12-3 or TRBV12-4, the J call TRBJ2-4; D might be TRBD2 (5 bases). The CDR3 length is 16 residues. CDR3 coding DNA: TGTGCATGCAGTTCGGGGAAGGCGTATACCAAAAACATTCAGTACTTC. It codes for CACSSGKAYTKNIQYF.

This clonotype has ten or more counts. The genes are TRBV7-2 and TRBJ1-5; a weak D match, TRBD1 (5 bases). Trimming stripped 1 base from V and 5 bases from J, with 9 bases between. The germline CDR1 and CDR2 sequences are SGHTA and FQGNSA. There are 14 residues in the CDR3. The CDR3 region has the DNA TGTGCCAGCAGCTTAGTCTTACAGGATCAGCCCCAGCATTTT. Encoded protein: CASSLVLQDQPQHF.

In its sample, this clonotype was seen many times. J is TRBJ2-3 and V is TRBV5-1, with no clear D. This CDR3 region has 12 residues. Germline V gene sequence: CDR1 SGHRS, CDR2 YFSETQ. The V gene lost 2 bases and the J gene lost 5 bases, with 6 bases spanning the gap. CDR3 coding DNA: TGCGCCAGCAGCTTCGAGCTAGATACGCAGTATTTT. Its protein is CASSFELDTQYF. The full variable domain, its missing parts supplied by reference TRBV5-1 and TRBJ2-3, is KAGVTQTPRYLIKTRGQQVTLSCSPISGHRSVSWYQQTPGQGLQFLFEYFSETQRNKGNFPGRFSGRQFSNSRSEMNVSTLELGDSALYLCASSFELDTQYFGPGTRLTVL.

This chain joins TRBV30 and TRBJ2-4, with a possible D match to TRBD1 (7 bases). The V and J ends lost 0 bases and 12 bases respectively, with 15 bases between them. Germline CDR1 GTSNPN, CDR2 SVGIG (reference sequence). CDR3 length: 13 amino acids. The CDR3 is CAWSVRQGGNQYF. CDR3 coding DNA: TGTGCCTGGAGTGTACGTCAGGGGGGCAATCAGTACTTC.

This clonotype was picked up many times. This chain links TRBV7-3 with TRBJ2-3, with D possibly TRBD2 on 6 matching bases. From germline, CDR1 is SGHTA and CDR2 FQGTGA. The CDR3 runs 13 residues. The ends were cut back, 2 bases at V and 10 bases at J, with 13 bases in the middle. The CDR3 DNA is TGTGCCAGCAGCTTACACCGGGGAGGCCCGCAGTATTTT. It yields the protein CASSLHRGGPQYF.

This clonotype was seen repeatedly, ten times or more. V gene TRBV12-3 or TRBV12-4 combines with J gene TRBJ2-1; D may be TRBD2 (7 bases). The CDR3 is made up of 16 amino acids. The germline V and J ends were trimmed by 6 bases and 8 bases, with 23 bases remaining between them. The CDR3 loop is CASRRGWEGRGDEQFF. The CDR3, as DNA: TGTGCCAGCAGAAGGGGGTGGGAGGGGCGCGGCGATGAGCAGTTCTTC.

This clonotype turned up a few times. The rearrangement uses TRBV11-2 and TRBJ2-1; 10 bases are shared with TRBD2. The germline V gene encodes CDR1 SGHAT and CDR2 FQNNGV. Trimming at V came to 2 bases and at J to 8 bases, leaving 9 bases not matched to a gene. CDR3 length: 16 residues. The CDR3 spells CASSLSSGGAGHEQFF. The CDR3 nucleotides are TGTGCCAGCAGCTTATCAAGCGGGGGGGCAGGTCATGAGCAGTTCTTC.

This clonotype was recorded at least ten times. The chain is built from TRBV20-1 and TRBJ2-3; 8 nucleotides line up with TRBD2. From germline, CDR1 is DFQATT and CDR2 SNEGSKA (reference sequence). V was clipped by 4 bases and J by 5 bases; unmatched bases: 8. This CDR3 is 14 amino acids long. CDR3 region: CSANPGTRRDTQYF. CDR3 in DNA: TGCAGTGCTAATCCCGGGACTAGAAGAGATACGCAGTATTTT.